Shown below are 12 T cell receptor beta chains from a single sample sequenced in a study of blood T cell repertoires in COVID-19. Only in-frame clones appear in the TCRdb table, and some are missing; sequencing was by immunoSEQ multiplex PCR. The table has 200,000 or so clones, about 87% seen once. Sequenced input: PBMCs or T cells enriched from blood (not recorded which). The receptors shown here come from a young woman who had recovered from COVID-19.

A note on this clone: In the same sample, other DNA sequences code for this CDR3. The rearrangement links TRBV3-1 (or the pseudogene TRBV3-2) to TRBJ2-2, with D maybe TRBD1 (6 bases). Germline V CDR1 and CDR2: LGHDT, YNNKEL (reference sequence). The length of the CDR3 is 14 residues. V was shortened by 1 base and J by 4 bases, with 7 bases between the two germline ends. For the CDR3, the DNA is TGTGCCAGCAGCCAAGGAGGGGGCACCGGGGAGCTGTTTTTT. It translates to CASSQGGGTGELFF.

This chain joins TRBV5-6 and TRBJ1-3; D ambiguous. This CDR3 has 16 residues. V dropped 0 bases and J dropped 2 bases, with 12 bases sitting between them. Germline CDR1 and CDR2: SGHDT and YYEEEE. In nucleotides, the CDR3 is TGTGCCAGCAGCTTGGATGTGGAGGACGCTGGAAACACCATATATTTT. Protein sequence: CASSLDVEDAGNTIYF.

A note on this clone: A read error may produce the germline difference seen at one junction end. The rearrangement uses TRBV4-1 and TRBJ2-7; 9 positions match TRBD2. The CDR3 extends over 16 amino acids. In germline, CDR1 is MGHRA, CDR2 YSYEKL. DNA for the CDR3: TGCGCCAGCAGCGCGGGAGGCGGGGGGGACTCCTGCGAGCAGTACTTC. Amino acids: CASSAGGGGDSCEQYF.

The rearrangement links TRBV7-8 to TRBJ2-5, with D hard to call. The germline gives CDR1 SGHVS, CDR2 FQNEAQ. CDR3 size: 15 residues. Trimming shortened V by 5 bases and J by 1 base, and 14 bases separated the two germline ends. The CDR3 region is CASSTNSRIQETQYF. The CDR3 region has the DNA TGTGCCAGCAGCACAAACAGTAGAATCCAAGAGACCCAGTACTTC.

The genes are TRBV5-6 and TRBJ1-4, with 7 bases lining up with TRBD1. The CDR3 runs to 16 residues. CDR1 and CDR2 from the germline V gene are SGHDT and YYEEEE. The ends lost 2 bases at V and 0 bases at J; junction bases unmatched: 4. CDR3 nucleotide sequence: TGTGCCAGCAGCTTCGGGACAGCTGCAACTAATGAAAAACTGTTTTTT. This gives the protein CASSFGTAATNEKLFF. The variable domain in full, with the rest retrieved from reference TRBV5-6 and TRBJ1-4, is DAGVTQSPTHLIKTRGQQVTLRCSPKSGHDTVSWYQQALGQGPQFIFQYYEEEERQRGNFPDRFSGHQFPNYSSELNVNALLLGDSALYLCASSFGTAATNEKLFFGSGTQLSVL.

The V gene is TRBV5-1, the J gene TRBJ2-4; 8 bases align to TRBD1. V shed 4 bases, J shed 1 base, and the junction held 7 bases outside the gene matches. Germline V gene sequence: CDR1 SGHRS, CDR2 YFSETQ. This CDR3 contains 16 residues. The DNA of the CDR3 is TGCGCCAGCAGCACAGGACAGGGTGTCGCCAAAAACATTCAGTACTTC. Protein: CASSTGQGVAKNIQYF.

In DNA form, the CDR3 reads TGCAGCGTTGAAGAGCGGGGCCCTGATACGCAGTATTTT. Translated: CSVEERGPDTQYF. The chain uses TRBV29-1 and TRBJ2-3; D perhaps matches TRBD2 (6 bases). The CDR3 totals 13 residues. Germline V gives CDR1 SQVTM, CDR2 ANQGSEA. Deletions cut 0 bases from V and 6 bases from J, with 10 bases between.

With respect to this clone: At one end, the junction sequence differs from germline, possibly due to a read error. This chain joins TRBV28 and TRBJ2-7; the D gene is possibly TRBD1 (5 bases). CDR1 is MDHEN and CDR2 is SYDVKM in the germline V gene. This CDR3 is built from 14 residues. The CDR3 region has the DNA TGTGCCGGCAGTTTACACGACAGCTCCTACGAGCAGTACTTC. It is translated as CAGSLHDSSYEQYF.

The V call is TRBV6-5, the J call TRBJ1-6; 10 nucleotides line up with TRBD1. Germline V lookup: CDR1 MNHEY, CDR2 SVGAGI. The CDR3 extends over 13 amino acids. J lost 8 bases, V lost 9 bases, and 4 bases had no gene match. Here the CDR3 DNA reads TGTGCCAGTTCCGGGACAGGGGATTCACCCCTCCACTTT. Translated: CASSGTGDSPLHF.

Points on this clone: The sample holds other DNA sequences that translate to the same CDR3. The V call is TRBV19, the J call TRBJ1-1, with D unresolved. Germline values: CDR1 LNHDA, CDR2 SQIVND (reference sequence). The CDR3 loop spans 13 amino acids. Trimming left V 1 base short and J 4 bases short, with 7 bases between. CDR3 DNA sequence: TGTGCCAGTAGTATAGCACGAGGCACTGAAGCTTTCTTT. It is translated as CASSIARGTEAFF.

This chain links TRBV7-2 with TRBJ2-2; tentative D call: TRBD2 (6 bases). Trimming left V 3 bases short and J 8 bases short, with 16 bases between. CDR3 size: 15 residues. In germline, CDR1 is SGHTA, CDR2 FQGNSA. The CDR3: CASSFVTGELGELFF. As DNA, the CDR3 is TGTGCCAGCAGCTTCGTAACGGGGGAACTTGGGGAGCTGTTTTTT.

The chain employs TRBV19 and TRBJ1-2; TRBD1 matches 12 bases. Germline CDR1 LNHDA, CDR2 SQIVND (reference sequence). CDR3 length: 14 residues. V shed 8 bases, J shed 6 bases, and the junction held 7 bases outside the gene matches. The CDR3 nucleotides read TGTGCCAGTGGGGACAGGGGGCGCTGGGATGGCTACACCTTC. Translated: CASGDRGRWDGYTF.